These T cell receptor beta chains were read from a single sample in a study of OX40 agonist ivuxolimab in advanced cancers. The method was immunoSEQ multiplex PCR; TCRdb's version includes in-frame clones alone and lacks a portion of them. There are tens of thousands of clones in the sample; about nine tenths occur only once, and less than 0.9% lies in the top ten. The source material was CD4+ or CD8+ T cells sorted from blood, sampled in a trial of the OX40 agonist ivuxolimab. These receptors were collected from an adult with an advanced solid tumor such as melanoma, head and neck, liver or kidney cancer. CDR3s include the opening cysteine and the closing phenylalanine or tryptophan. A D gene is named only where the DNA matches it firmly. A row's size may be missing; if present it is once, few, many or a size class.

d_gene: TRBD1
abundance: once
len: 14
j_gene: TRBJ1-4
v_gene: TRBV6-5
CDR3aa: CASRWDRGSEKLFF
CDR3nt: TGTGCCAGCAGATGGGACAGGGGTAGTGAAAAACTGTTTTTT

d_gene: .
abundance: .
len: 12
j_gene: TRBJ2-1
v_gene: TRBV29-1
CDR3aa: CSVRPFEYEQFF
CDR3nt: TGCAGCGTGCGACCCTTCGAGTATGAGCAGTTCTTC

d_gene: TRBD1
abundance: few
len: 17
j_gene: TRBJ1-3
v_gene: TRBV5-5
CDR3aa: CASSVGTGGPSGNTIYF
CDR3nt: TGTGCCAGCAGCGTCGGGACAGGCGGACCCTCTGGAAACACCATATATTTT

d_gene: TRBD2
abundance: .
len: 16
j_gene: TRBJ2-3
v_gene: TRBV18
CDR3aa: CASSPGLAGQADTQYF
CDR3nt: TGTGCCAGCTCCCCAGGGCTAGCGGGACAAGCAGATACGCAGTATTTT

d_gene: TRBD1
abundance: .
len: 14
j_gene: TRBJ2-7
v_gene: TRBV5-1
CDR3aa: CASSLTGGAYEQYF
CDR3nt: TGCGCCAGCAGCTTAACAGGGGGTGCCTACGAGCAGTACTTC

d_gene: TRBD1
abundance: .
len: 15
j_gene: TRBJ2-3
v_gene: TRBV12-5
CDR3aa: CASVSGTGYTDTQYF
CDR3nt: TGTGCTAGCGTCTCGGGGACAGGCTACACAGATACGCAGTATTTT

d_gene: .
abundance: .
len: 16
j_gene: TRBJ1-2
v_gene: TRBV7-9
CDR3aa: CASSSEYREARNGYTF
CDR3nt: TGTGCCAGCAGCTCTGAGTACAGGGAGGCGCGCAATGGCTACACCTTC

d_gene: .
abundance: .
len: 16
j_gene: TRBJ1-3
v_gene: TRBV11-2
CDR3aa: CASSLGRPSSGNTIYF
CDR3nt: TGTGCCAGCAGCTTAGGGCGTCCGAGCTCTGGAAACACCATATATTTT

d_gene: TRBD1
abundance: .
len: 13
j_gene: TRBJ2-7
v_gene: TRBV4-1
CDR3aa: CASSQTGDYEQYF
CDR3nt: TGCGCCAGCAGCCAAACAGGGGACTACGAGCAGTACTTC

d_gene: TRBD1
abundance: .
len: 18
j_gene: TRBJ1-3
v_gene: TRBV7-9
CDR3aa: CASSEGQGVARSGNTIYF
CDR3nt: TGTGCCAGCAGCGAAGGACAGGGGGTCGCGAGATCTGGAAACACCATATATTTT

d_gene: TRBD2
abundance: .
len: 15
j_gene: TRBJ2-5
v_gene: TRBV28
CDR3aa: CASSHTSGGAETQYF
CDR3nt: TGTGCCAGCAGCCATACTAGCGGGGGGGCCGAGACCCAGTACTTC

d_gene: .
abundance: .
len: 13
j_gene: TRBJ1-5
v_gene: TRBV28
CDR3aa: CASSFPNNQPQHF
CDR3nt: TGTGCCAGCAGTTTCCCGAACAACCAGCCCCAGCATTTT

d_gene: .
abundance: .
len: 14
j_gene: TRBJ2-7
v_gene: TRBV9
CDR3aa: CASSGRDGSYEQYF
CDR3nt: TGTGCCAGCAGCGGCCGGGACGGCTCCTACGAGCAGTACTTC

d_gene: .
abundance: .
len: 15
j_gene: TRBJ1-1
v_gene: TRBV4-2
CDR3aa: CASSQRTAGTAEAFF
CDR3nt: TGTGCCAGCAGCCAGAGGACAGCCGGGACGGCTGAAGCTTTCTTT

d_gene: TRBD1
abundance: .
len: 17
j_gene: TRBJ2-3
v_gene: TRBV5-4
CDR3aa: CASSSGQVRGGTDTQYF
CDR3nt: TGTGCCAGCAGCTCGGGACAGGTCCGTGGGGGCACAGATACGCAGTATTTT

d_gene: .
abundance: .
len: 15
j_gene: TRBJ1-4
v_gene: TRBV5-4
CDR3aa: CASSLGGGPNEKLFF
CDR3nt: TGTGCCAGCAGCTTGGGGGGGGGCCCTAATGAAAAACTGTTTTTT

d_gene: .
abundance: .
len: 15
j_gene: TRBJ1-4
v_gene: TRBV7-9
CDR3aa: CASSAGEGPVEKLFF
CDR3nt: TGTGCCAGCAGCGCAGGGGAGGGGCCGGTTGAAAAACTGTTTTTT

d_gene: TRBD2
abundance: .
len: 14
j_gene: TRBJ2-3
v_gene: TRBV5-1
CDR3aa: CASSLVGRADTQYF
CDR3nt: TGCGCCAGCAGCTTGGTAGGGAGGGCAGATACGCAGTATTTT

d_gene: .
abundance: .
len: 15
j_gene: TRBJ1-1
v_gene: TRBV6-6
CDR3aa: CASTPGQHANTEAFF
CDR3nt: TGTGCCAGCACCCCGGGGCAGCATGCGAACACTGAAGCTTTCTTT

d_gene: .
abundance: few
len: 13
j_gene: TRBJ1-2
v_gene: TRBV19
CDR3aa: CASSSGREIGYTF
CDR3nt: TGTGCCAGTAGTTCCGGGAGGGAGATTGGCTACACCTTC

d_gene: TRBD2
abundance: .
len: 17
j_gene: TRBJ2-2
v_gene: TRBV6-1
CDR3aa: CASSAGRVAGGPGELFF
CDR3nt: TGTGCCAGCAGTGCGGGCAGGGTGGCGGGAGGGCCCGGGGAGCTGTTTTTT

d_gene: .
abundance: .
len: 15
j_gene: TRBJ2-2
v_gene: TRBV6-1
CDR3aa: CATSARRTNTGELFF
CDR3nt: TGTGCCACCTCCGCAAGACGGACGAACACCGGGGAGCTGTTTTTT

d_gene: .
abundance: .
len: 14
j_gene: TRBJ2-7
v_gene: TRBV6-1
CDR3aa: CASSEPGDFYEQYF
CDR3nt: TGTGCCAGCAGTGAGCCAGGGGACTTCTACGAGCAGTACTTC

d_gene: .
abundance: .
len: 12
j_gene: TRBJ2-5
v_gene: TRBV6-5
CDR3aa: CASSYSPETQYF
CDR3nt: TGTGCCAGCAGTTACTCGCCGGAGACCCAGTACTTC

d_gene: .
abundance: .
len: 14
j_gene: TRBJ1-2
v_gene: TRBV27
CDR3aa: CASSLNRMNYGYTF
CDR3nt: TGTGCCAGCAGTTTGAACAGGATGAACTATGGCTACACCTTC

d_gene: TRBD1
abundance: .
len: 16
j_gene: TRBJ1-4
v_gene: TRBV28
CDR3aa: CASSAKDRGRVEKLFF
CDR3nt: TGTGCCAGCAGTGCCAAGGACAGGGGGAGAGTTGAAAAACTGTTTTTT

d_gene: TRBD2
abundance: .
len: 17
j_gene: TRBJ2-1
v_gene: TRBV5-1
CDR3aa: CASRRWTSRTSINEQFF
CDR3nt: TGCGCCAGCAGAAGGTGGACTAGCCGAACTTCAATCAATGAGCAGTTCTTC

d_gene: TRBD1
abundance: few
len: 15
j_gene: TRBJ1-5
v_gene: TRBV28
CDR3aa: CASRLRDSYNQPQHF
CDR3nt: TGTGCCAGCAGACTCCGGGACAGCTACAATCAGCCCCAGCATTTT

d_gene: .
abundance: .
len: 16
j_gene: TRBJ1-5
v_gene: TRBV19
CDR3aa: CASTQTRGGGNQPQHF
CDR3nt: TGTGCCAGTACCCAAACCCGGGGTGGCGGCAATCAGCCCCAGCATTTT

d_gene: .
abundance: .
len: 15
j_gene: TRBJ2-5
v_gene: TRBV5-1
CDR3aa: CASSLVAAGQETQYF
CDR3nt: TGCGCCAGCAGCTTGGTCGCGGCCGGCCAAGAGACCCAGTACTTC

d_gene: TRBD1
abundance: .
len: 16
j_gene: TRBJ2-3
v_gene: TRBV4-1
CDR3aa: CASSQEGGQGSDTQYF
CDR3nt: TGCGCCAGCAGCCAGGAAGGCGGACAGGGCTCAGATACGCAGTATTTT

d_gene: .
abundance: .
len: 16
j_gene: TRBJ1-1
v_gene: TRBV5-1
CDR3aa: CASSFGTRGVNTEAFF
CDR3nt: TGCGCCAGCAGCTTTGGGACTCGGGGGGTGAACACTGAAGCTTTCTTT

d_gene: .
abundance: .
len: 13
j_gene: TRBJ1-1
v_gene: TRBV7-9
CDR3aa: CASSLVGGAAAFF
CDR3nt: TGTGCCAGCAGCTTAGTCGGGGGGGCCGCAGCTTTCTTT